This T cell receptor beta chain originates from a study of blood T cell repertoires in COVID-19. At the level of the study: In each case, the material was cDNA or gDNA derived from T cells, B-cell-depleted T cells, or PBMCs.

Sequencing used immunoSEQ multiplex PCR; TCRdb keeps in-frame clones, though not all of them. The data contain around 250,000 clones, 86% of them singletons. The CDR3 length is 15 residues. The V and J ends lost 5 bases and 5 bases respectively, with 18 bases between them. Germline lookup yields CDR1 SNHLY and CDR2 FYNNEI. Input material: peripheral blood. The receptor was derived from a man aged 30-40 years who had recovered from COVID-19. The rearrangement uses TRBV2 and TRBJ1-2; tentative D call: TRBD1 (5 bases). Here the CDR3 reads CASSQGFGAGYGYTF. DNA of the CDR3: TGTGCCAGCAGTCAAGGGTTTGGGGCAGGGTATGGCTACACCTTC.